The 19 T cell receptor beta chains in this list originate from one sample, sequenced in a study of cytomegalovirus exposure and HLA in healthy donors. PCR involved 60 Vbeta and 13 Jbeta primers. Sequenced by immunoSEQ multiplex PCR; TCRdb stores in-frame clones only, minus some. The sample holds 130,000 to 150,000 clones, 70% to 75% seen once. Sequenced input: PBMCs. The source is a middle-aged woman in good health and CMV-seronegative.

The sample holds a few counts of this clone. The rearrangement links TRBV7-2 to TRBJ1-6, with TRBD1 matching 9 bases. The CDR3 contains 17 residues. Germline V gives CDR1 SGHTA, CDR2 FQGNSA. Trimming removed 6 bases from V and 7 bases from J; junction bases left unmatched: 13. The CDR3 nucleotides read TGTGCCAGCAGTTCGAGGACAGGGGTATTGGTAAATTCACCCCTCCACTTT. Translating it yields CASSSRTGVLVNSPLHF.

This sequence joins TRBV19 and TRBJ2-3; TRBD2 agrees at 9 bases. The length of the CDR3 is 14 residues. After removal of 1 base from V and 5 bases from J, the junction contained 1 base not matched to a gene. Germline CDR1 reads LNHDA; CDR2 reads SQIVND (reference sequence). CDR3 sequence reads: CASSIGRGGDTQYF. The CDR3 DNA reads as TGTGCCAGTAGTATAGGGCGGGGGGGAGATACGCAGTATTTT. The complete variable domain, with remaining parts taken from reference TRBV19 and TRBJ2-3, reads DGGITQSPKYLFRKEGQNVTLSCEQNLNHDAMYWYRQDPGQGLRLIYYSQIVNDFQKGDIAEGYSVSREKKESFPLTVTSAQKNPTAFYLCASSIGRGGDTQYFGPGTRLTVL.

The chain links TRBV14 to TRBJ2-2; weak D call: TRBD2 (6 bases). Per germline, CDR1 SGHDN and CDR2 FVKESK. The ends were cut back, 5 bases at V and 7 bases at J, with 14 bases in the middle. The CDR3 covers 14 residues. The DNA for the CDR3 is TGTGCCAGCAGCTTAAATCGGCGGGGCGGGGAGCTGTTTTTT. As protein: CASSLNRRGGELFF.

The V gene is TRBV29-1, the J gene TRBJ1-1, with D possibly matching TRBD1 (5 bases). V was cut by 1 base and J by 2 bases, with 17 bases left in between. The CDR3 sequence is 16 residues long. CDR1 SQVTM and CDR2 ANQGSEA come from the germline V gene. CDR3 bases: TGCAGCGTTGAAGGCTGCCCTACAGGACAAAACACTGAAGCTTTCTTT. Amino acids: CSVEGCPTGQNTEAFF.

Only a few counts were recorded for this clone. The chain employs TRBV5-1 and TRBJ1-2; D is unclear. Germline CDR1 is SGHRS and CDR2 is YFSETQ. The CDR3 has 14 amino acids. V lost 7 bases and J lost 7, with 20 bases in between. The CDR3 loop reads CASGTEGDYVGYTF. CDR3 nucleotides: TGCGCCAGCGGCACCGAAGGTGACTATGTTGGCTACACCTTC.

In its sample, this clone was seen a few times. The chain combines TRBV6-5 with TRBJ1-1; D gene uncertain. Germline CDR1 MNHEY, CDR2 SVGAGI. CDR3 length: 14 residues. The germline V and J ends were trimmed by 7 bases and 0 bases, with 12 bases remaining between them. The CDR3 coding sequence is TGTGCCAGCACAGGAGGTACAGTGAACACTGAAGCTTTCTTT. Protein: CASTGGTVNTEAFF.

CDR3 coding DNA: TGTGCCAGCAGTGAATCCGGCAGGGTTCACACCATATATTTT. Translated: CASSESGRVHTIYF. V is TRBV25-1 and J is TRBJ1-3; D may be TRBD1 (5 bases). Germline loops: CDR1 MGHDK, CDR2 SYGVNS. The CDR3 covers 14 residues. Trimming removed 1 base from V and 8 bases from J, with 12 bases in between.

This chain uses TRBV6-5 with TRBJ1-1; tentative D call: TRBD1 (6 bases). The V end lost 5 bases, the J end lost 7 bases, and 11 bases lay between the germline ends. This CDR3 has 12 amino acids. Germline CDR1 reads MNHEY; CDR2 reads SVGAGI. In DNA form, the CDR3 reads TGTGCCAGCAGTCACCGACAGGATGAAGCTTTCTTT. Translating gives CASSHRQDEAFF.

The J gene is TRBJ2-2, the V gene TRBV9; 11 nucleotides match TRBD2. V was clipped by 0 bases and J by 7 bases; unmatched bases: 5. This CDR3 has 16 residues. Germline CDR1 and CDR2: SGDLS and YYNGEE. CDR3 residues: CASSVVASGGYGELFF. As DNA, the CDR3 is TGTGCCAGCAGCGTAGTGGCTAGCGGGGGGTACGGGGAGCTGTTTTTT.

This chain connects TRBV29-1 to TRBJ2-2; unclear D gene. V shed 5 bases and J shed 4 bases, with 11 bases lying between them. The length of the CDR3 is 13 residues. Germline-derived CDR1 and CDR2 are SQVTM and ANQGSEA. CDR3 nucleotides: TGCAGCGTTAACCCGACGGGCACCGGGGAGCTGTTTTTT. It encodes CSVNPTGTGELFF.

This chain connects TRBV6-6 to TRBJ2-7, with D tentatively TRBD1 or TRBD2 (5 bases each). The germline V gene encodes CDR1 MNHNY and CDR2 SVGAGI (reference sequence). V was trimmed by 0 bases and J by 5 bases, leaving 14 bases between them. The CDR3 is 15 residues long. The CDR3, as DNA: TGTGCCAGCAGTTACTCGCGGAGAACGGGACACGAGCAGTACGTC. This gives the protein CASSYSRRTGHEQYV.

Only a few counts were recorded for this clone. The J gene is TRBJ1-1, the V gene TRBV2; no firm D call. V lost 4 bases and J 4 bases, leaving 13 bases between the germline ends. Germline V gives CDR1 SNHLY, CDR2 FYNNEI. CDR3 length: 14 residues. The CDR3 loop is CASSVEGSITEAFF. CDR3 sequence (DNA): TGTGCCAGCAGTGTCGAGGGTTCGATCACTGAAGCTTTCTTT.

The CDR3 region has the DNA TGTGCCAGCAGCCAAGGCCTGACAGTAGCAGACTATGGCTACACCTTC. This translates into CASSQGLTVADYGYTF. The J gene is TRBJ1-2, the V gene TRBV14; tentatively, D is TRBD1 (5 bases). The V end lost 1 base, the J end lost 3 bases, and 15 bases lay between the germline ends. The CDR3 is 16 residues long. From germline, CDR1 is SGHDN and CDR2 FVKESK.

This clone turned up a few times. The V call is TRBV6-4, the J call TRBJ2-1, with TRBD2 as a possible D gene (6 bases). Trimming took 5 bases from V and 0 from J, leaving 14 bases between them. This CDR3 contains 16 residues. Germline V gene sequence: CDR1 MRHNA, CDR2 SNTAGT. The CDR3 spells CASSPGTASSYNEQFF. CDR3 bases: TGTGCCAGCAGTCCCGGGACTGCTAGCTCCTACAATGAGCAGTTCTTC.

The chain couples TRBV9 to TRBJ2-1; D perhaps matches TRBD1 (6 bases). V dropped 0 bases and J dropped 3 bases, with 10 bases sitting between them. This CDR3 has 15 amino acids. Germline assignment: CDR1 SGDLS and CDR2 YYNGEE. The CDR3 reads CASSVVGQSYNEQFF. In DNA, the CDR3 is TGTGCCAGCAGCGTAGTCGGACAGAGCTACAATGAGCAGTTCTTC. Full variable domain (remainder filled in from reference TRBV9 and TRBJ2-1): DSGVTQTPKHLITATGQRVTLRCSPRSGDLSVYWYQQSLDQGLQFLIQYYNGEERAKGNILERFSAQQFPDLHSELNLSSLELGDSALYFCASSVVGQSYNEQFFGPGTRLTVL.

The chain recombines TRBV23-1 with TRBJ1-2; D unclear. TRBV23-1 is an open reading frame, and its role is uncertain. V was shortened by 1 base and J by 6 bases, with 12 bases between the two germline ends. The CDR3 covers 14 residues. The CDR3 region has the DNA TGCGCCAGCAGTCAATGGATCGGACTACATGGCTACACCTTC. As protein: CASSQWIGLHGYTF.

The gene calls are TRBV7-9 and TRBJ1-6, with D unclear. V dropped 0 bases and J dropped 9 bases, with 6 bases sitting between them. Germline V gives CDR1 SEHNR, CDR2 FQNEAQ (reference sequence). The CDR3 extends over 13 amino acids. The CDR3 DNA follows: TGTGCCAGCAGCTTAGCAGGCGGTTCACCCCTCCACTTT. This translates into CASSLAGGSPLHF.

The rearrangement uses TRBV7-9 and TRBJ2-2; possible D gene TRBD2, 6 bases. The V gene's germline CDR1 is SEHNR and CDR2 FQNEAQ (reference sequence). V shed 4 bases and J shed 7 bases, with 16 bases lying between them. The CDR3 has 15 amino acids. CDR3 sequence: CASSSQRLVGGELFF. The CDR3 DNA follows: TGTGCCAGCAGCTCTCAGAGACTAGTGGGCGGGGAGCTGTTTTTT.

This clone showed up just once. This chain links TRBV6-5 with TRBJ2-5; no clear D gene. From germline, CDR1 is MNHEY and CDR2 SVGAGI. The CDR3 totals 11 residues. V shed 4 bases and J shed 5 bases, with 5 bases lying between them. The chain's CDR3 is CASSSGETQYF. The CDR3 DNA is TGTGCCAGCAGTTCGGGTGAGACCCAGTACTTC.